The subject of this entry is one T cell receptor (beta chain). No antigen is known for it. The CDR3 is 15 residues long. Trimming removed 2 bases from V and 2 bases from J, with 11 bases in between. Germline CDR1 is SNHLY and CDR2 is FYNNEI. These data originate in a study of OX40 agonist ivuxolimab in advanced cancers. Study context: The diagnoses of dose-escalation patients were hepatocellular carcinoma, melanoma, renal cell or head and neck cancer. Overall study findings and caveats: CD4+ T cells averaged fewer expanded clones than CD8+ T cells.

Only in-frame clones appear in the TCRdb table, and some are missing; sequencing was by immunoSEQ multiplex PCR. The data show roughly 48,000 clones, with 80% to 90% seen just once and more than 2% held by the top ten. J is TRBJ2-3 and V is TRBV2, with D tentatively TRBD2 (6 bases). Sequenced material: CD4+ or CD8+ T cells sorted from blood, taken in a trial of the OX40 agonist ivuxolimab. This receptor was obtained from an adult with an advanced solid tumor such as melanoma, head and neck, liver or kidney cancer. The CDR3 nucleotides are TGTGCCAGCAGTGAAAGTTGGGGACTCACAGATACGCAGTATTTT. Its translation: CASSESWGLTDTQYF. The full variable domain, with the rest looked up from reference TRBV2 and TRBJ2-3, is EPEVTQTPSHQVTQMGQEVILRCVPISNHLYFYWYRQILGQKVEFLVSFYNNEISEKSEIFDDQFSVERPDGSNFTLKIRSTKLEDSAMYFCASSESWGLTDTQYFGPGTRLTVL.